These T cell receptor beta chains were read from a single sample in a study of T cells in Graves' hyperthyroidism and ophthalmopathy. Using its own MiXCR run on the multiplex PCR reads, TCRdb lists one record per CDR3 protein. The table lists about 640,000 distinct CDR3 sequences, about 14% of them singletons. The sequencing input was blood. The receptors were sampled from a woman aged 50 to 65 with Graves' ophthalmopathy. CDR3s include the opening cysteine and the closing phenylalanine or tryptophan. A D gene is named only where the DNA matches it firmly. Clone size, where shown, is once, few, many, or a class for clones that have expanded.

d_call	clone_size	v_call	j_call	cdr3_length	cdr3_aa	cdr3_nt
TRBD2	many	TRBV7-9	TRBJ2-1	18	CASSWGGLAESSYNEQFF	TGTGCCAGCAGCTGGGGTGGACTAGCGGAAAGCTCCTACAATGAGCAGTTCTTC
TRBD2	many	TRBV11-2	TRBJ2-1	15	CASSLVSGSRDEQFF	TGTGCCAGCAGCTTAGTCAGCGGGAGCCGGGATGAGCAGTTCTTC
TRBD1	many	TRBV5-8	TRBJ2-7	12	CASSKDRYEQYF	TGTGCCAGCAGCAAGGACAGGTACGAGCAGTACTTC
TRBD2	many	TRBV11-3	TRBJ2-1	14	CASSPGTNYNEQFF	TGTGCCAGCAGCCCCGGGACTAACTACAATGAGCAGTTCTTC
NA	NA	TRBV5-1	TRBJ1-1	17	CASSLVAGSGGNTEAFF	TGCGCCAGCAGCTTGGTTGCAGGGAGCGGCGGGAACACTGAAGCTTTCTTT
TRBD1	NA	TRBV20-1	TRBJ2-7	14	CSASTDRGSYEQYF	TGCAGTGCTTCGACGGACAGGGGATCCTACGAGCAGTACTTC
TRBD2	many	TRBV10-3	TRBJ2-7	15	CAISEASGRKYEQYF	TGTGCCATCAGTGAGGCTAGCGGGAGAAAGTACGAGCAGTACTTC
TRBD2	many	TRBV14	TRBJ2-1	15	CASSHSGLAEYEQFF	TGTGCCAGCAGCCACTCGGGACTAGCGGAGTATGAGCAGTTCTTC
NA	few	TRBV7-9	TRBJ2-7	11	CASSRAAEQYF	TGTGCCAGCAGCCGGGCGGCCGAGCAGTACTTC
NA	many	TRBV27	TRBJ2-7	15	CASSWGAEPNYEQYF	TGTGCCAGCAGTTGGGGAGCGGAACCCAACTACGAGCAGTACTTC
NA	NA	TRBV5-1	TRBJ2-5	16	CASSLQRGRGAETQYF	TGCGCCAGCAGCTTACAACGGGGGCGCGGTGCAGAGACCCAGTACTTC
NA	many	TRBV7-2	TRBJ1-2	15	CASSPRTEANYGYTF	TGTGCCAGCAGCCCACGGACCGAAGCTAACTATGGCTACACCTTC